This T cell receptor (beta chain) was recorded in a study of blood T cells in healthy people across ages. For the second PCR, which ran for about 6 to 11 cycles, a sample-barcoded 5' primer and a J-beta primer mix were used. At least 2.5 million CDR3-containing paired-end reads were obtained per sample. Using its own MiXCR run on the 5' RACE reads, TCRdb lists one record per CDR3 protein. The table includes roughly 800,000 distinct CDR3 sequences, around 25% detected once. Trimming left V 3 bases short and J 5 bases short, with 10 bases between. Germline CDR1 is DFQATT and CDR2 is SNEGSKA (reference sequence). The CDR3 is 13 residues long. In terms of origin and age, donors were healthy Caucasian individuals from Russia aged about 6 to 95. The same data also contributed to another study, on T cells of mothers and their children. As that report states: No persistent microchimeric T cell clones were detected.

This TCR derives from a boy between 10 and 17 years old in good health. J is TRBJ1-4 and V is TRBV20-1; TRBD1 is a possible D gene (5 bases). The sequenced sample was blood. For the CDR3, the DNA is TGCAGTGCTAGTGGGGGAGAGAATGAAAAACTGTTTTTT. The encoded protein is CSASGGENEKLFF.